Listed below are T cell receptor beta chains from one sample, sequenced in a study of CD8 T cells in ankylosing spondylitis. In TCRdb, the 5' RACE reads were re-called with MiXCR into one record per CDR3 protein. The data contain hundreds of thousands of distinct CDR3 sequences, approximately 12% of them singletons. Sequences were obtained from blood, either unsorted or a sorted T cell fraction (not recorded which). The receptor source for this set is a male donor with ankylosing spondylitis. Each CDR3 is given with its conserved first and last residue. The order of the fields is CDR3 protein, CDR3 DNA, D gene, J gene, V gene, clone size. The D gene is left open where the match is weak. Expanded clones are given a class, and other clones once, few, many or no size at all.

CASSLDAWGELFF | TGTGCCAGCAGCTTAGACGCGTGGGGGGAGCTGTTTTTT | - | TRBJ2-2 | TRBV11-2 | few
CSATRGSSNQPQHF | TGCAGTGCCACAAGGGGGTCCAGCAATCAGCCCCAGCATTTT | - | TRBJ1-5 | TRBV20-1 | few
CASSQKRGDSGANVLTF | TGTGCCAGCAGTCAAAAACGAGGAGACTCTGGGGCCAACGTCCTGACTTTC | - | TRBJ2-6 | TRBV21-1 | few
CSPISDYSGANVLTF | TGCAGTCCCATCTCAGATTACTCTGGGGCCAACGTCCTGACTTTC | - | TRBJ2-6 | TRBV20-1 | few
CASSDRDYYGYTF | TGTGCCAGCAGCGACAGGGACTACTATGGCTACACCTTC | TRBD1 | TRBJ1-2 | TRBV27 | many
CASMDRGLYNEQFF | TGTGCCAGCATGGACAGGGGGCTGTACAATGAGCAGTTCTTC | TRBD1 | TRBJ2-1 | TRBV28 | few
CASSLGTYSQETQYF | TGCGCCAGCAGCTTGGGCACCTACTCCCAAGAGACCCAGTACTTC | - | TRBJ2-5 | TRBV5-1 | -
CSARVVSSKPYNEQFF | TGCAGTGCTAGGGTCGTCTCTAGCAAGCCTTACAATGAGCAGTTCTTC | - | TRBJ2-1 | TRBV20-1 | -
CASRNLNYGYTF | TGTGCCAGCAGAAATTTGAACTATGGCTACACCTTC | - | TRBJ1-2 | TRBV12-3/TRBV12-4 | -
CASSPRRGTLVDEQFF | TGCGCCAGCAGCCCGAGGAGGGGAACCCTTGTGGATGAGCAGTTCTTC | - | TRBJ2-1 | TRBV4-3 | few
CASSATGTTNEKLFF | TGTGCCAGCAGTGCGACAGGGACAACTAATGAAAAACTGTTTTTT | TRBD1 | TRBJ1-4 | TRBV2 | -
CASSLQFGFSNTIYF | TGTGCCAGCAGCCTTCAGTTCGGGTTCTCAAACACCATATATTTT | - | TRBJ1-3 | TRBV5-5 | many
CASSLNSGWGVAFF | TGTGCCAGCAGCTTAAACTCAGGGTGGGGAGTGGCTTTCTTT | - | TRBJ1-1 | TRBV11-2 | -
CSAGGDTNEKLFF | TGCAGTGCCGGGGGGGACACCAATGAAAAACTGTTTTTT | - | TRBJ1-4 | TRBV20-1 | -
CASSKPGSSGNEQFF | TGTGCCAGCAGCAAACCCGGGTCCTCGGGGAATGAGCAGTTCTTC | - | TRBJ2-1 | TRBV6-6 | few
CSATSQGVGTEAFF | TGCAGCGCCACCTCGCAGGGAGTTGGCACTGAAGCTTTCTTT | - | TRBJ1-1 | TRBV29-1 | many
CSSRDRISEAFF | TGCAGTTCCCGGGACAGAATTAGTGAAGCTTTCTTT | TRBD1 | TRBJ1-1 | TRBV20-1 | -
CSARDAQGANIQYF | TGCAGTGCTAGAGATGCGCAGGGGGCGAACATTCAGTACTTC | TRBD1 | TRBJ2-4 | TRBV20-1 | -
CSADTGVGQPQHF | TGCAGTGCTGATACAGGGGTAGGGCAGCCCCAGCATTTT | TRBD1 | TRBJ1-5 | TRBV20-1 | -
CSALRTGGLVTDTQYF | TGCAGCGCCCTGAGGACAGGGGGCTTGGTCACAGATACGCAGTATTTT | TRBD1 | TRBJ2-3 | TRBV29-1 | many
CASTSRGTSQETQYF | TGTGCCAGCACCTCCCGCGGGACATCACAAGAGACCCAGTACTTC | - | TRBJ2-5 | TRBV11-2 | -
CASSYPGQGGEKLFF | TGTGCCAGCAGTTATCCGGGACAGGGTGGTGAAAAACTGTTTTTT | TRBD1 | TRBJ1-4 | TRBV27 | -
CASSPIPRRDEQFF | TGTGCCAGCAGTCCCATACCCAGGCGGGATGAGCAGTTCTTC | - | TRBJ2-1 | TRBV6-1 | -
CASRNNLEAETQYF | TGTGCCAGCAGAAACAACCTCGAAGCGGAGACCCAGTACTTC | - | TRBJ2-5 | TRBV6-2/TRBV6-3 | once
CASSSPGVLYEQYF | TGTGCCAGCAGCAGTCCCGGGGTGCTCTACGAGCAGTACTTC | - | TRBJ2-7 | TRBV6-1 | many
CASSLSWTTLVTQYF | TGTGCCAGCAGTTTATCGTGGACTACGTTAGTAACGCAGTATTTT | - | TRBJ2-3 | TRBV27 | few
CASSLVQGNYEQYF | TGCGCCAGCAGCTTGGTACAGGGCAACTACGAGCAGTACTTC | - | TRBJ2-7 | TRBV5-1 | many
CASSLLVTDRNNSPLHF | TGCGCCAGCAGCTTGTTAGTAACGGACAGGAATAATTCACCCCTCCACTTT | TRBD1 | TRBJ1-6 | TRBV5-1 | -
CASSLGVGQGNTGELFF | TGTGCCAGCAGCTTAGGTGTGGGACAGGGAAACACCGGGGAGCTGTTTTTT | TRBD1 | TRBJ2-2 | TRBV7-2 | few
CASSQETRGSAEAFF | TGCGCCAGCAGCCAAGAGACCAGGGGTTCGGCTGAAGCTTTCTTT | - | TRBJ1-1 | TRBV4-1 | -
CASSLRVTGANVLTF | TGTGCCAGCAGTTTACGAGTGACTGGGGCCAACGTCCTGACTTTC | - | TRBJ2-6 | TRBV28 | few
CASQLTGVYEQYF | TGTGCCAGCCAATTGACAGGGGTCTACGAGCAGTACTTC | TRBD1 | TRBJ2-7 | TRBV7-9 | few
CASRTGAVYEAFF | TGTGCCAGCAGAACAGGGGCTGTTTATGAAGCTTTCTTT | TRBD1 | TRBJ1-1 | TRBV27 | -
CASSWTSGANVLTF | TGTGCCAGCAGCTGGACATCTGGGGCCAACGTCCTGACTTTC | - | TRBJ2-6 | TRBV2 | -
CASSADARGYTF | TGCGCCAGCAGCGCGGACGCCCGGGGCTACACCTTC | - | TRBJ1-2 | TRBV5-1 | few
CATQSGRATNEQFF | TGTGCCACCCAAAGCGGGAGGGCTACGAATGAGCAGTTCTTC | TRBD2 | TRBJ2-1 | TRBV6-1 | -
CASSYGLGRIDTQYF | TGTGCCAGCAGCTATGGACTAGGACGCATCGATACGCAGTATTTT | TRBD2 | TRBJ2-3 | TRBV7-9 | -
CASSYFGSTDTQYF | TGTGCCAGCAGCTACTTTGGGAGCACAGATACGCAGTATTTT | - | TRBJ2-3 | TRBV7-2 | many
CASSQGLNTQYF | TGCGCCAGCAGTCAGGGTCTAAATACGCAGTATTTT | - | TRBJ2-3 | TRBV10-2 | few
CASSSDPYSNQPHHF | TGTGCCAGCAGTTCGGACCCATATAGCAATCAGCCCCATCATTTT | - | TRBJ1-5 | TRBV7-6 | -
CASSQGQGTTYGYTF | TGCGCCAGCAGCCAGGGACAGGGGACGACTTATGGCTACACCTTC | TRBD1 | TRBJ1-2 | TRBV5-1 | -
CASSLRLFGTQYF | TGTGCCAGCAGCTTACGCCTGTTCGGTACGCAGTATTTT | - | TRBJ2-3 | TRBV11-1 | few
CSASRDRRYLNTEAFF | TGCAGTGCTAGCCGGGACAGAAGATATTTGAACACTGAAGCTTTCTTT | TRBD1 | TRBJ1-1 | TRBV20-1 | many
CASSLVAGSPPSEAFF | TGTGCCAGCAGTTTGGTGGCAGGCTCCCCCCCTTCTGAAGCTTTCTTT | - | TRBJ1-1 | TRBV5-5 | -
CSASAGGDGYTF | TGCAGTGCTAGCGCAGGGGGCGATGGCTACACCTTC | TRBD1 | TRBJ1-2 | TRBV20-1 | -
CASSHLPQGTYEQYF | TGTGCCAGCAGCCATCTACCGCAGGGTACCTACGAGCAGTACTTC | - | TRBJ2-7 | TRBV7-2 | few
CASSQEMGSEAFF | TGTGCCAGCAGCCAAGAGATGGGTTCTGAAGCTTTCTTT | - | TRBJ1-1 | TRBV3-1 | few
CASSQDWGRVRGAPLHF | TGCGCCAGCAGCCAAGATTGGGGCCGGGTACGCGGGGCACCCCTCCACTTT | - | TRBJ1-6 | TRBV4-1 | -
CASKYGAHQPQHF | TGTGCCAGCAAGTACGGGGCTCATCAGCCCCAGCATTTT | - | TRBJ1-5 | TRBV28 | few
CASRSSNSGANVLTF | TGTGCCAGCAGATCTTCCAACTCTGGGGCCAACGTCCTGACTTTC | - | TRBJ2-6 | TRBV12-3/TRBV12-4 | few